This TCR beta chain came from a study of blood T cell repertoires in COVID-19. The CDR3 has 15 residues. CDR1 is SGHDT, CDR2 YYEEEE, per germline. J was trimmed by 7 bases and V by 4 bases; bases with no gene match: 5. Profiling relied on immunoSEQ multiplex PCR, and the TCRdb table lists in-frame clones only, not all of them. This sample has 200,000 to 300,000 clones, with approximately 90% found just once. Specimen: peripheral blood. The clonotype was recovered from a woman in her 40s who had recovered from COVID-19. The rearrangement joins TRBV5-6 to TRBJ1-6, with 10 bases aligning to TRBD1. The CDR3 bases are TGTGCCAGCAGCCGCGGGGGACAGGGGAATTCACCCCTCCACTTT. Translation gives CASSRGGQGNSPLHF.